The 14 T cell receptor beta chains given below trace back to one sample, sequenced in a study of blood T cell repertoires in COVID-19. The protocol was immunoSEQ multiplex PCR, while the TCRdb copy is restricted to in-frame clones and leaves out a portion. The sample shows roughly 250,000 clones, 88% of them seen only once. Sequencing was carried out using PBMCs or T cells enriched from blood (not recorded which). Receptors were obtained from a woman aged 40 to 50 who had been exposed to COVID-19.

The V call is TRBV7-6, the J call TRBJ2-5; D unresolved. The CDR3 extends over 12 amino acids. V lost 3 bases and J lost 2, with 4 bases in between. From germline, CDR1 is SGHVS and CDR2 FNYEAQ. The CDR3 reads CASSFSQETQYF. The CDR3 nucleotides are TGTGCCAGCAGCTTTTCTCAAGAGACCCAGTACTTC.

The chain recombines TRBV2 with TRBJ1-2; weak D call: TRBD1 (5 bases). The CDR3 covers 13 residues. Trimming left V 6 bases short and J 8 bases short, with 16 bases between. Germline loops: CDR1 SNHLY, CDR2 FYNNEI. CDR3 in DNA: TGTGCCAGCAGACAGGTGAACCTTATAGGCTACACCTTC. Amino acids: CASRQVNLIGYTF.

CDR3 DNA: TGTGCCAGCAGTGAAACGGGACTTAATTCACCCCTCCACTTT. Translated: CASSETGLNSPLHF. This chain links TRBV6-1 with TRBJ1-6; maybe TRBD1 (5 bases). The CDR3 has 14 amino acids. Germline loops: CDR1 MNHNS, CDR2 SASEGT. Trimming removed 2 bases from V and 6 bases from J, with 8 bases in between.

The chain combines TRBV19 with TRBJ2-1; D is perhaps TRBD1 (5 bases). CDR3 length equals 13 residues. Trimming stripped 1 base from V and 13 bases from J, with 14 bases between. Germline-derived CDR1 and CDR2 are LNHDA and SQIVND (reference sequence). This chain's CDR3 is CASSIGSSWGQFF. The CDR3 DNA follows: TGTGCCAGTAGTATAGGTTCGAGTTGGGGCCAGTTCTTC.

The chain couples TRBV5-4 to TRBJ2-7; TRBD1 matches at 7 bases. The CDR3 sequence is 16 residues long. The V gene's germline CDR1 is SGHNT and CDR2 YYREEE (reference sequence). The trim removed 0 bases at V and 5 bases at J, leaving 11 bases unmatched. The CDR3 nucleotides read TGTGCCAGCAGCTTGGGTGGACAGGCCCCCCTCGACGAGCAGTACGTC. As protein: CASSLGGQAPLDEQYV.

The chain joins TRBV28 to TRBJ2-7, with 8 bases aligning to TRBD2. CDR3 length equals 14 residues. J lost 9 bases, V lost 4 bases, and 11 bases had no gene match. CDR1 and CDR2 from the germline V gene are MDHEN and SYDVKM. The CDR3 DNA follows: TGTGCCAGCAGTTCGCCAGCGGGGGCGCGGGTGCAGTACGTC. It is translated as CASSSPAGARVQYV.

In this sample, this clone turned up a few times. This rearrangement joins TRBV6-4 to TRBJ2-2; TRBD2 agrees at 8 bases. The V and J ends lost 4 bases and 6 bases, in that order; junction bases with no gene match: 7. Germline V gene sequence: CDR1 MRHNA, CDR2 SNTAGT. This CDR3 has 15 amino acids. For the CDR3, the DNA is TGTGCCAGCAGTGCCCGGGAGGGCAGCGCCGGGGAGCTGTTTTTT. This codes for CASSAREGSAGELFF.

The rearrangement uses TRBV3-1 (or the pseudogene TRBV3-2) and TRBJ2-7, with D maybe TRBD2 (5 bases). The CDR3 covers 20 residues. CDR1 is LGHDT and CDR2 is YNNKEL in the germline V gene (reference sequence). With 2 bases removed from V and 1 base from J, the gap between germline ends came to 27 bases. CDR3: CASSQPEESGPSRRSYEQYV. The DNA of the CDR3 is TGTGCCAGCAGCCAACCGGAGGAGTCAGGCCCTAGCCGGAGGTCCTACGAGCAGTACGTC.

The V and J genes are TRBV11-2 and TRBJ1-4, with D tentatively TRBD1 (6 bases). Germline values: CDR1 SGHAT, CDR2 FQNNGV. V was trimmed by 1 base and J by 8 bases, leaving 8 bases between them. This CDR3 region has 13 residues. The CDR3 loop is CASSLGTEEKLFF. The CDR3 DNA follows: TGTGCCAGCAGCTTAGGGACAGAAGAAAAACTGTTTTTT.

This CDR3 reads CASSPTRRHEQFF. The CDR3 region has the DNA TGTGCCAGCAGCCCGACCCGGAGGCATGAGCAGTTCTTC. The chain links TRBV28 to TRBJ2-1, with D possibly matching TRBD2 (5 bases). The CDR3 has 13 residues. The V end lost 6 bases, the J end lost 8 bases, and 14 bases lay between the germline ends. CDR1 is MDHEN, CDR2 SYDVKM, per germline.

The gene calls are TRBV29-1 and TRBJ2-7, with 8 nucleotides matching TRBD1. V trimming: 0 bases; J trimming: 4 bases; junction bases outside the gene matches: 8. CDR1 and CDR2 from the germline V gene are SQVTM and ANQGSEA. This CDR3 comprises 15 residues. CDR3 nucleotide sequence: TGCAGCGTTGAAGACCCAGGGGGCACCTCTTACGAGCAGTACTTC. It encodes CSVEDPGGTSYEQYF.

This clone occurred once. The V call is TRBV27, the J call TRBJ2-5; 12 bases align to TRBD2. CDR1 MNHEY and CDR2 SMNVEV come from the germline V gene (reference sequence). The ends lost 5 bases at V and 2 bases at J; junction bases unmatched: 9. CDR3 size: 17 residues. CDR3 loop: CASSPEVLAGGQETQYF. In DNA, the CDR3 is TGTGCCAGCAGTCCCGAAGTTCTAGCGGGGGGGCAAGAGACCCAGTACTTC.

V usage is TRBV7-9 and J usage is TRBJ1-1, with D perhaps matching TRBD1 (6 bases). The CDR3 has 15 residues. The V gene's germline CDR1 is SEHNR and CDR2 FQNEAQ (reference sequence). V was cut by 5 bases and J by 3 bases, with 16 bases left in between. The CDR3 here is CASSRKTGLHTEAFF. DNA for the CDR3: TGTGCCAGCAGCCGTAAAACAGGGCTTCACACTGAAGCTTTCTTT.

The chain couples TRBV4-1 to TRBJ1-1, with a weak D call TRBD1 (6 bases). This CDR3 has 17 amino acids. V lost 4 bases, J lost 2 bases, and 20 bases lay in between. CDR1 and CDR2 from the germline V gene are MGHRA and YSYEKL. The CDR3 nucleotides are TGCGCCAGCAGCCCAGGTGGAGGTTTTGGGGGCAACACTGAAGCTTTCTTT. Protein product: CASSPGGGFGGNTEAFF.